The table lists the clone carrying this T cell receptor (beta chain) with a few counts. Antigen: not known. A library of TCRbeta sequences, prepared with unique molecular identifiers, was generated. TCRdb reanalysed the PCR reads using MiXCR and keeps one entry per CDR3 protein. The sample lists about 340,000 distinct CDR3 sequences, around 15% occurring once. This record belongs to a study of T-cell reconstitution after alpha-beta-depleted transplantation in children. Regarding the study as a whole: Expanded graft clones, several hundred of them, were reportedly the source of alpha-beta T cells about two months after transplant. Some patients showed high day-60 TCRbeta diversity, which derived from surviving recipient T cells and thymic progenitors. After one year, T-cell counts and TCRbeta diversity mostly came from new T cells.

V trimming: 3 bases; J trimming: 3 bases; junction bases outside the gene matches: 6. Germline CDR1 and CDR2: SGHDT and YYEEEE. The CDR3 has 17 residues. The V gene is TRBV5-6, the J gene TRBJ2-3, with 14 bases fitting TRBD2. The sample here was PBMCs, mostly from graft donor cells, taken 360 days after TCRalphabeta/CD19-depleted stem cell transplant. The sequence came from a male patient aged 2-15 years who had a stem cell transplant for acute lymphoblastic leukemia, so the T cells may come from the graft donor. The CDR3 sequence: CASSSPGLAGETDTQYF. The CDR3 nucleotides read TGTGCCAGCAGCTCCCCGGGACTAGCGGGAGAAACAGATACGCAGTATTTT.